This T cell receptor beta chain originates from a study of blood T cell repertoires in COVID-19. Study information: COVID-19 samples from acute and convalescent phases originated in the United States, Italy and Spain. The cDNA or gDNA used as material had been derived from T cells, B-cell-depleted T cells, or PBMCs.

As handled by the study authors: Reference gene primer amplification yielded estimated nucleated cell counts. TCRdb's copy holds only in-frame clones and misses some; the assay was immunoSEQ multiplex PCR. The V and J calls and clone size were taken over from that table, and D and trimming were inferred from the DNA. This table holds about 260,000 clones, over 80% found once. The germline V and J ends were trimmed by 1 base and 7 bases, with 20 bases remaining between them. The CDR3 runs 17 residues. Germline CDR1 reads SGHTA; CDR2 reads FQGTGA. Sequencing was performed on peripheral blood. This TCR was recovered from a woman in her seventies with COVID-19, enrolled during active disease. The chain uses TRBV7-3 and TRBJ2-1, with a possible D match to TRBD2 (6 bases). In DNA form, the CDR3 reads TGTGCCAGCAGCTTAAGGTCAGGGACTGGCCAGGGAAATGAGCAGTTCTTC. As protein: CASSLRSGTGQGNEQFF. Together with reference TRBV7-3 and TRBJ2-1, the CDR3 gives the full variable domain: GAGVSQTPSNKVTEKGKYVELRCDPISGHTALYWYRQSLGQGPEFLIYFQGTGAADDSGLPNDRFFAVRPEGSVSTLKIQRTERGDSAVYLCASSLRSGTGQGNEQFFGPGTRLTVL.